This record concerns one TCR beta chain sequence. The sample originates from a study of blood T cell repertoires in COVID-19. Study summary: There were acute and convalescent COVID-19 samples, and they came from the United States, Italy and Spain. In each case, the material was cDNA or gDNA derived from T cells, B-cell-depleted T cells, or PBMCs.

The CDR3 length is 18 residues. Germline CDR1 MNHNS, CDR2 SASEGT. Losses at the gene ends were 0 bases for V and 5 bases for J; bases not matched to a gene: 7. In the original processing: The authors estimated nucleated cell counts from reference gene primer amplification. Assay used: immunoSEQ multiplex PCR; TCRdb lists only in-frame clones, some missing. From that table come the V and J calls and clone size; the DNA was used to work out D and trimming. The sample lists around 50,000 clones; around 90% were seen once. This clonotype was obtained from a man between 65 and 85 years old with active COVID-19. Sequencing used peripheral blood. This chain links TRBV6-1 with TRBJ2-3; TRBD2 matches at 14 bases. In nucleotides, the CDR3 is TGTGCCAGCAGTGAAGCCAGGACTAGCGGGGGGTATCAAGATACGCAGTATTTT. Translating it yields CASSEARTSGGYQDTQYF.